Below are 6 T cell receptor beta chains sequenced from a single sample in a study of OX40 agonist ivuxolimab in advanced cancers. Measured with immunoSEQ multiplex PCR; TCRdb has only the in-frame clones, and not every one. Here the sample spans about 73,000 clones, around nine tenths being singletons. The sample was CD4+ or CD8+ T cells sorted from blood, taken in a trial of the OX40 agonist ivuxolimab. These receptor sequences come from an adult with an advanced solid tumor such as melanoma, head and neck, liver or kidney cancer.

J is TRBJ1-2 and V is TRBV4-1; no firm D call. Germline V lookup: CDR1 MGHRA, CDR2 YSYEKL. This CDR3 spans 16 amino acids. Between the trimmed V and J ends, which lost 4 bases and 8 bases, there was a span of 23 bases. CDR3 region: CASSPPNSGRTKGYTF. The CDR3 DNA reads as TGCGCCAGCAGCCCCCCCAATTCCGGACGCACAAAGGGCTACACCTTC.

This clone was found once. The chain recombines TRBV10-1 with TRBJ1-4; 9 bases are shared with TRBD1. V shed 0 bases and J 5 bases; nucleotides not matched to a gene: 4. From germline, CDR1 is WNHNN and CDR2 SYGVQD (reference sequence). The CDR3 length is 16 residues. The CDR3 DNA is TGCGCCAGCAGTGAGTCGGGGACAGGGCTAAATGAAAAACTGTTTTTT. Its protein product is CASSESGTGLNEKLFF.

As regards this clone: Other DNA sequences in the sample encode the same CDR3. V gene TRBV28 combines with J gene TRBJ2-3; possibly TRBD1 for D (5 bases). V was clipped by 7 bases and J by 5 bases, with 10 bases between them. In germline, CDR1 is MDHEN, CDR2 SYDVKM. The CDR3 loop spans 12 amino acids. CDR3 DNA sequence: TGTGCCAGCACCGAAGGGGAAGATACGCAGTATTTT. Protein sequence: CASTEGEDTQYF.

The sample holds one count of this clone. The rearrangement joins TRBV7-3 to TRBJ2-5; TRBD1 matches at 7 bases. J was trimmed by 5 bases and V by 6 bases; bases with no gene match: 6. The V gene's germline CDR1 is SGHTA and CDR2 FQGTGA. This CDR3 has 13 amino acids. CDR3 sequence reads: CASRQTQGETQYF. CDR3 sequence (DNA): TGTGCCAGCAGACAAACACAGGGGGAGACCCAGTACTTC. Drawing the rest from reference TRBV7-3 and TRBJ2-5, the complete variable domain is GAGVSQTPSNKVTEKGKYVELRCDPISGHTALYWYRQSLGQGPEFLIYFQGTGAADDSGLPNDRFFAVRPEGSVSTLKIQRTERGDSAVYLCASRQTQGETQYFGPGTRLLVL.

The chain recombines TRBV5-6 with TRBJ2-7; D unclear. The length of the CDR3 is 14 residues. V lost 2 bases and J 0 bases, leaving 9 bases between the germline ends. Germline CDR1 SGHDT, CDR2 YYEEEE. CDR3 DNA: TGTGCCAGCAGCTTACGGCAGGACTCCTACGAGCAGTACTTC. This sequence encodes CASSLRQDSYEQYF.

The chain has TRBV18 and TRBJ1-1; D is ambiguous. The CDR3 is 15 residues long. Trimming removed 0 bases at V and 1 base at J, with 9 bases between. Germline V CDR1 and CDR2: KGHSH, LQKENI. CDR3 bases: TGTGCCAGCTCACCACCGTCGACGCCGAACACTGAAGCTTTCTTT. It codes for CASSPPSTPNTEAFF.